The clone carrying this TCR beta chain was counted between two and nine times. The antigen is not known. MiXCR, run by TCRdb on the 5' RACE reads, gives a single entry per CDR3 protein. The sample has 410,000 or so distinct CDR3 sequences; around 20% are singletons. J was trimmed by 4 bases and V by 4 bases; bases with no gene match: 6. CDR1 and CDR2 (germline): LGHNA, YNFKEQ. The CDR3 contains 15 residues. This entry belongs to a study of identical twins. Overall study results and limits: Out-of-frame alpha sequences common to twins were enriched for low generation probability.

The sequencing input was naive T cells sorted from blood. This chain joins TRBV4-2 and TRBJ2-7, with TRBD1 identical over 11 bases. The clonotype comes from a man in his fifties in good health. The CDR3 nucleotides are TGTGCCAGCAGCCGGGACCGGGACAGGGGGTACGAGCAGTACTTC. Residues: CASSRDRDRGYEQYF.